This T cell receptor beta chain was documented in a study of blood T cell repertoires in COVID-19. The overall study: Samples of COVID-19 (acute and convalescent) were obtained from the United States, Italy and Spain.

This CDR3 has 14 residues. V was trimmed by 6 bases and J by 5 bases, leaving 13 bases between them. Germline CDR1 is KGHDR and CDR2 is SFDVKD. Data came from immunoSEQ multiplex PCR; TCRdb stores just in-frame clones and leaves some out. The sample carries about 80,000 clones, around 84% recorded once. Sequencing was performed on peripheral blood. This TCR was sampled from a woman between 65 and 79 years old with acute or convalescent COVID-19. The chain joins TRBV24-1 to TRBJ2-1; a possible D gene is TRBD1 (5 bases). The CDR3 nucleotides read TGTGCCACCAGTTGGGCAGGGCCCAACAATGAGCAGTTCTTC. Amino acids: CATSWAGPNNEQFF.